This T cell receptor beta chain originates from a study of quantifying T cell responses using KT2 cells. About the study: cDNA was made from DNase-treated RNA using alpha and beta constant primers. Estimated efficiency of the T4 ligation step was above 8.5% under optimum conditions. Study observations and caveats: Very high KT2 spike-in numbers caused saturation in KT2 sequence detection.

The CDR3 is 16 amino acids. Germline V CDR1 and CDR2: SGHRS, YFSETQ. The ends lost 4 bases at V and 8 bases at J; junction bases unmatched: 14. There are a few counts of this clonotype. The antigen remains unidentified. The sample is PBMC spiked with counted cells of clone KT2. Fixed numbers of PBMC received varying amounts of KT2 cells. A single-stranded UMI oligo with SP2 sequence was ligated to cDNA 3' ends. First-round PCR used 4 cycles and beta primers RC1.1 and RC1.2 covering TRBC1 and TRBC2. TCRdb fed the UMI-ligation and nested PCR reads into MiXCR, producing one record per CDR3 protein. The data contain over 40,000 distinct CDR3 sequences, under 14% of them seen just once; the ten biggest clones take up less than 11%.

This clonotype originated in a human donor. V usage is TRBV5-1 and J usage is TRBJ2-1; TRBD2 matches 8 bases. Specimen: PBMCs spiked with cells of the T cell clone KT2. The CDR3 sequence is CASSLQAGAGTDEQFF. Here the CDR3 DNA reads TGCGCCAGCAGCCTACAAGCGGGAGCCGGTACAGATGAGCAGTTCTTC.